What follows is one T cell receptor beta chain and its context. The antigen remains unidentified. The sample originates from a study of CD8+CD57+ T cells in acquired aplastic anemia. General observations from the study: Shared by patients and controls, 25 to 30 CD8+ CDR3s were abundant in patients.

Germline V gene sequence: CDR1 SQVTM, CDR2 ANQGSEA. CDR3 length: 13 amino acids. Trimming left V 1 base short and J 5 bases short, with 11 bases between. Profiling of TCR beta VDJ combinations and CDR3 sequences used genomic DNA as template. MiXCR was run by TCRdb on the reads, yielding one entry per CDR3 protein. Altogether around 170,000 distinct CDR3 sequences are present, around 60% being singletons, with the ten largest covering 45%. The TCR sequence derives from a human donor in good health. Sequencing input: sorted CD4+, CD8+, or CD8+CD57+ T cells (not recorded which) from PBMCs. This sequence joins TRBV29-1 and TRBJ2-5, with a tentative D call TRBD2 (5 bases). The CDR3 DNA sequence: TGCAGCGTTGAAGCTTACCAGCGGGAGACCCAGTACTTC. Translation gives CSVEAYQRETQYF.